The following is a TCR beta chain sequence with its context. What it binds is unknown. Primers: 60 Vbeta forward and 13 Jbeta reverse. Profiled with immunoSEQ multiplex PCR; TCRdb holds only in-frame clones, not every one. The sample has 150,000 to 200,000 clones; 79% are singletons. This specimen comes from a study of cytomegalovirus exposure and HLA in healthy donors. Background on the study: Early on, a data release was issued that held roughly 84 million unique TCRs from HLA-typed donors. Study observations and caveats: Analyses of presence and absence presupposed an approximately uniform sequencing depth across donors. Later analysis identified several of the most significant clusters that appeared linked to common viral pathogens. Sequencing likely caused a cluster of highly shared sequence variants.

The receptor was isolated from a young woman in good health and CMV-seropositive. Source material: PBMCs.

CDR3 coding DNA: TGTGCCAGCAGCAAAGTTGAGGGGGCCCCAGGTTCCACTCAGCCCCAGCATTTT. It specifies CASSKVEGAPGSTQPQHF. This chain links TRBV21-1 with TRBJ1-5; whether TRBD1, the table's D call, matches the DNA was not checked. TRBV21-1 is an annotated pseudogene. This CDR3 has 18 residues.